One and the same sample provided the 20 T cell receptor beta chains below, sequenced in a study of beta chain features in type 1 diabetes. The authors reverse transcribed all of the isolated RNA, so sequencing captured expressed TCRB transcripts. The protocol was immunoSEQ multiplex PCR, while the TCRdb copy is restricted to in-frame clones and leaves out a portion. The sample lists roughly 450,000 clones, approximately 15% occurring once. Sequenced input: naive CD4+ T cells from blood. Receptors were obtained from a man under 40 in good health.

CDR3 sequence reads: CASSYLTSGSSYNEQFF. The CDR3 DNA is TGTGCCAGCAGCTATCTTACTAGCGGGAGCTCCTACAATGAGCAGTTCTTC. The chain couples TRBV7-3 to TRBJ2-1, with 11 bases identical to TRBD2. Germline values: CDR1 SGHTA, CDR2 FQGTGA. This CDR3 spans 17 amino acids. With 4 bases clipped from V and 0 bases from J, the junction kept 5 bases outside the gene matches.

This clone turned up a few times. The J gene is TRBJ2-3, the V gene TRBV5-4; D call uncertain. The CDR3 is made up of 16 amino acids. The germline V gene encodes CDR1 SGHNT and CDR2 YYREEE (reference sequence). V was clipped by 2 bases and J by 0 bases, with 13 bases between them. The CDR3 region has the DNA TGTGCCAGCAGCTTCCTGCTCGGACCGAGCACAGATACGCAGTATTTT. It is translated as CASSFLLGPSTDTQYF. The entire variable domain, with the rest obtained from reference TRBV5-4 and TRBJ2-3, is as follows: ETGVTQSPTHLIKTRGQQVTLRCSSQSGHNTVSWYQQALGQGPQFIFQYYREEENGRGNFPPRFSGLQFPNYSSELNVNALELDDSALYLCASSFLLGPSTDTQYFGPGTRLTVL.

This sequence joins TRBV6-6 and TRBJ1-1, with 7 positions matching TRBD1. The germline gives CDR1 MNHNY, CDR2 SVGAGI (reference sequence). Unmatched junction bases numbered 8, after V lost 10 bases and J lost 3 bases. This CDR3 has 13 amino acids. DNA of the CDR3: TGTGCCACTGCTTCGACAGGGCACACTGAAGCTTTCTTT. It encodes CATASTGHTEAFF.

V gene TRBV10-2 combines with J gene TRBJ2-7, with D maybe TRBD1 (6 bases). V was clipped by 6 bases and J by 2 bases, with 14 bases between them. Germline values: CDR1 WSHSY, CDR2 SAAADI. The CDR3 has 14 residues. CDR3 sequence (DNA): TGCGCCAGCAGATCCCAGGGGCGGACCTACGAGCAGTACTTC. Translating it yields CASRSQGRTYEQYF.

This clone was counted between two and nine times. This rearrangement joins TRBV30 to TRBJ1-1; D may be TRBD1 (6 bases). V lost 2 bases and J 3 bases, leaving 10 bases between the germline ends. CDR1 and CDR2 from the germline V gene are GTSNPN and SVGIG (reference sequence). The CDR3 spans 13 residues. The CDR3 region has the DNA TGTGCCTGGAGTCGGAGGGGGGACACTGAAGCTTTCTTT. Its protein product is CAWSRRGDTEAFF.

This clone was counted between two and nine times. One end of the junction is discordant with germline, which a read error may explain. The chain combines TRBV5-4 with TRBJ2-1; 7 nucleotides agree with TRBD2. The CDR3 has 13 residues. Germline CDR1 reads SGHNT; CDR2 reads YYREEE (reference sequence). The CDR3, as DNA: TGTGCCAGCAGCTTTAGGTATCAGGGACTAACCCTCTTC. Amino acids: CASSFRYQGLTLF.

This clone has a handful of counts. The chain joins TRBV30 to TRBJ2-4; no reliable D call. Germline V gene data show CDR1 as GTSNPN and CDR2 as SVGIG (reference sequence). This CDR3 is built from 12 residues. The ends were cut back, 3 bases at V and 7 bases at J, with 10 bases in the middle. This CDR3 reads CAWSASLNIQYF. CDR3 nucleotides: TGTGCCTGGAGCGCGTCTCTTAACATTCAGTACTTC.

The chain is built from TRBV6-8 and TRBJ2-3; 7 bases are a match to TRBD1. The V gene end was trimmed by 5 bases and the J gene end by 2 bases; junction bases not matched to a gene: 13. This CDR3 contains 17 residues. CDR1 and CDR2 (germline): MNHGY, SAAAGT. The CDR3 loop is CASSGMRRDRVTDTQYF. CDR3 in DNA: TGTGCCAGCAGTGGAATGCGACGAGACAGGGTCACAGATACGCAGTATTTT.

This clone has only a few counts. The rearrangement links TRBV15 to TRBJ1-1, with D hard to call. Germline V gene data show CDR1 as LNHNV and CDR2 as YYDKDF (reference sequence). Trimming shortened V by 0 bases and J by 5 bases, and 16 bases separated the two germline ends. The CDR3 sequence is 16 residues long. The CDR3 sequence: CATSRDLAGGGTEAFF. DNA of the CDR3: TGTGCCACCAGCAGAGATCTGGCGGGCGGTGGGACTGAAGCTTTCTTT. Combining the CDR3 with reference TRBV15 and TRBJ1-1 gives the whole variable domain DAMVIQNPRYQVTQFGKPVTLSCSQTLNHNVMYWYQQKSSQAPKLLFHYYDKDFNNEADTPDNFQSRRPNTSFCFLDIRSPGLGDTAMYLCATSRDLAGGGTEAFFGQGTRLTVV.

A few counts support this clone. The chain combines TRBV25-1 with TRBJ2-7; weak D call: TRBD1 (6 bases). V lost 5 bases to trimming and J lost 0 bases, with 23 bases between them. The CDR3 has 18 amino acids. Germline assignment: CDR1 MGHDK and CDR2 SYGVNS. This chain's CDR3 is CASSPPGQEPNNSYEQYV. For the CDR3, the DNA is TGTGCCAGCAGTCCCCCGGGACAAGAACCCAACAACTCCTACGAGCAGTACGTC.

This clone was counted only a few times. The chain uses TRBV7-2 and TRBJ2-3; 9 bases align to TRBD2. The CDR3 extends over 15 amino acids. From germline, CDR1 is SGHTA and CDR2 FQGNSA. Unmatched junction bases numbered 9, after V lost 4 bases and J lost 7 bases. CDR3 coding DNA: TGTGCCAGCAGCTATAAAGCGGGAGGTATAAATACGCAGTATTTT. As protein: CASSYKAGGINTQYF.

The chain employs TRBV27 and TRBJ2-5; 12 bases match TRBD1. The CDR3 loop spans 15 amino acids. Per germline, CDR1 MNHEY and CDR2 SMNVEV (reference sequence). Unmatched junction bases numbered 3, after V lost 3 bases and J lost 4 bases. Here the CDR3 reads CASSFGTGGPETQYF. CDR3 coding DNA: TGTGCCAGCAGTTTTGGGACAGGGGGCCCAGAGACCCAGTACTTC.

The V call is TRBV4-1, the J call TRBJ2-3, with no clear D. V lost 7 bases, J lost 6 bases, and 17 bases lay in between. There are 14 residues in the CDR3. The germline V gene has CDR1 MGHRA and CDR2 YSYEKL. As DNA, the CDR3 is TGCGCCAGCAAAGGGAACACTTTTACGGATACGCAGTATTTT. Translated, it gives CASKGNTFTDTQYF.

A few counts support this clone. The chain carries TRBV7-2 and TRBJ2-1; D could derive from TRBD1 or TRBD2 (6 bases each). V was clipped by 5 bases and J by 15 bases, with 20 bases between them. Germline V gene data show CDR1 as SGHTA and CDR2 as FQGNSA. The CDR3 has 13 residues. This CDR3 reads CASSTGTVNFRFF. The CDR3 DNA is TGTGCCAGCAGCACAGGGACTGTTAATTTTCGGTTCTTC.

This clone came up once. V gene TRBV4-1 combines with J gene TRBJ2-3; possibly TRBD1 for D (5 bases). Germline values: CDR1 MGHRA, CDR2 YSYEKL. This CDR3 region has 14 residues. The ends were cut back, 2 bases at V and 6 bases at J, with 12 bases in the middle. The CDR3 DNA sequence: TGCGCCAGCAGCCAAAGGGGCCCTTTGGATACGCAGTATTTT. Protein: CASSQRGPLDTQYF.

This chain joins TRBV9 and TRBJ2-2; 9 nucleotides agree with TRBD2. Trimming took 0 bases from V and 11 from J; bases not matched to a gene: 5. The CDR3 extends over 14 amino acids. CDR1 is SGDLS, CDR2 YYNGEE, per germline. For the CDR3, the DNA is TGTGCCAGCAGCGTAGTGCCTAGCGGGGCCGAGCTGTTTTTT. It is translated as CASSVVPSGAELFF.

A few counts support this clone. The chain uses TRBV7-8 and TRBJ2-1, with D possibly called TRBD1 or TRBD2 (5 bases each). The V gene lost 7 bases and the J gene lost 4 bases, with 20 bases spanning the gap. Germline CDR1 and CDR2: SGHVS and FQNEAQ. The CDR3 has 16 residues. In DNA form, the CDR3 reads TGTGCCAGCACCGGTCGGGGATCGGGGCTATACAATGAGCAGTTCTTC. It translates to CASTGRGSGLYNEQFF.

V is TRBV4-3 and J is TRBJ2-2; D ambiguous. V was clipped by 1 base and J by 5 bases, with 11 bases between them. This CDR3 spans 15 amino acids. Germline CDR1 is LGHNA and CDR2 is YSLEER. For the CDR3, the DNA is TGCGCCAGCAGCCAAGGGGGTATGGGGACCGGGGAGCTGTTTTTT. This encodes CASSQGGMGTGELFF.

The rearrangement links TRBV13 to TRBJ2-1; no definite D call. From germline, CDR1 is PRHDT and CDR2 FYEKMQ (reference sequence). This CDR3 spans 14 amino acids. V lost 3 bases, J lost 4 bases, and 10 bases lay in between. The CDR3 coding sequence is TGTGCCAGCAGCTTCGGCACAGAGTACAATGAGCAGTTCTTC. Protein sequence: CASSFGTEYNEQFF.

CDR3 protein: CASRFPGSGNTIYF. CDR3 DNA sequence: TGTGCCAGCCGGTTCCCAGGATCTGGAAACACCATATATTTT. The rearrangement links TRBV10-3 to TRBJ1-3; no clear D gene. The germline V gene has CDR1 ENHRY and CDR2 SYGVKD. The CDR3 consists of 14 residues. With 10 bases removed from V and 1 base from J, the gap between germline ends came to 14 bases.